Sequencing of this T cell receptor beta chain was carried out in a study of T cell responses to AZD1222 COVID-19 vaccine. In regard to this clone: Its antigen is unidentified.

Repertoires were generated with immunoSEQ multiplex PCR, while TCRdb's copy carries only in-frame clones and drops some. The table shows tens of thousands of clones, with under 95% occurring only once. Study-wide findings and caveats: All repertoire sampling was performed exclusively after the peak T cell response. White British people made up most donors, females outnumbered males, and clonal diversity was possibly underestimated.

This TCR came from an adult who received the MenACWY meningococcal vaccine as a control. Specimen: peripheral blood, collected 28 days after the second dose of the MenACWY control vaccine.

CDR3 residues: CASRNPLGSSYNEQFF. In DNA, the CDR3 is TGTGCCAGCAGGAACCCTCTAGGGAGCTCCTACAATGAGCAGTTCTTC. The chain is built from TRBV27 and TRBJ2-1, with D perhaps TRBD2 (5 bases). V was pared by 6 bases and J by 0 bases, with 15 bases between. CDR3 length equals 16 residues. Germline CDR1 and CDR2: MNHEY and SMNVEV (reference sequence).